The clone carrying this TCR beta chain was recorded once. Deletions cut 3 bases from V and 5 bases from J, with 10 bases between. In germline, CDR1 is DFQATT, CDR2 SNEGSKA (reference sequence). There are 12 residues in the CDR3. As originally analysed: It was from reference gene primer amplification that nucleated cell counts were estimated. TCRdb's table, derived via immunoSEQ multiplex PCR, lists solely in-frame clones and lacks some. V, J and clone size were drawn from that table, and D and trimming were deduced from the DNA. The repertoire holds under 95,000 clones, with around 90% as singletons. The record originates from a study of blood T cell repertoires in COVID-19. For the study at large: Sources were T cells, B-cell-depleted T cells, or PBMCs; the material itself was cDNA or gDNA.

Source material: peripheral blood. The source of this sequence is a woman aged 80 or over with acute or convalescent COVID-19. The J gene is TRBJ2-5, the V gene TRBV20-1; D unresolved. CDR3: CSASENWETQYF. The CDR3, as DNA: TGCAGTGCTAGTGAAAACTGGGAGACCCAGTACTTC.